The clone carrying this T cell receptor (beta chain) is labeled as medium-sized. What it recognizes is unknown. Data came from immunoSEQ multiplex PCR; TCRdb stores just in-frame clones and leaves some out. The table lists tens of thousands of clones, roughly 74% of them singletons. These data originate in a study of vaccination effects on CD4 cells after COVID-19. The study's findings and limits: Only a single clone (1 of 255 vaccine-induced clones in healthy vaccinees) cross-reacted with common cold coronaviruses. After vaccination, at late timepoints, clones induced by infection and by vaccine contracted markedly. Few convalescent patients, and no early post-infection timepoints, were available to the study.

Ahead of sequencing, the ViraFEST assay grew antigen-specific CD4+ T cells using viral peptide pools. Investigators separated out CD4+ T cells once about 10 days of culture had passed. The vaccine recipients had no prior SARS-CoV-2 infection, with negative nucleocapsid antibodies. Half-medium replacement with IL-2 medium occurred on days 3 and 7. The CDR3 consists of 14 residues. Germline CDR1 and CDR2: SGHTA and FQGNSA. The ends were cut back, 5 bases at V and 0 bases at J, with 10 bases in the middle. The sequence derives from a human donor who received a COVID-19 vaccine. The sequenced sample was CD4+ T cells from PBMCs cultured with HCoV-NL63 spike peptides, obtained before COVID-19 vaccination. The V gene is TRBV7-2, the J gene TRBJ1-1; D unresolved. The CDR3 here is CASSPEWVNTEAFF. The CDR3 DNA is TGTGCCAGCAGCCCAGAGTGGGTGAACACTGAAGCTTTCTTT.